A selection of T cell receptor beta chains follows, all from one sample in a study of CD8 T cells in Susac syndrome. TCRdb re-derived calls from the immunoSEQ multiplex PCR reads in MiXCR, one entry per CDR3 protein. The data contain about 190,000 distinct CDR3 sequences, roughly 94% of them singletons. The specimen was CD8+ T cells from PBMCs. The receptors here all came from a human donor with Susac syndrome. CDR3s include the opening cysteine and the closing phenylalanine or tryptophan. Each record gives: V gene, D gene, clone size, J gene, CDR3 protein, CDR3 DNA. A D gene is named only where the DNA matches it firmly. Clone size is given for some rows only: seen once, a few or many times, or a class if the clone is expanded.

v_gene: TRBV20-1; d_gene: -; abundance: -; j_gene: TRBJ2-7; CDR3aa: CSARDYPASVNYEQYF; CDR3nt: TGCAGTGCTAGAGATTATCCGGCTAGTGTCAACTACGAGCAGTACTTC
v_gene: TRBV18; d_gene: -; abundance: -; j_gene: TRBJ2-2; CDR3aa: CASSPVTGNTGELFF; CDR3nt: TGTGCCAGCTCACCAGTGACAGGAAACACCGGGGAGCTGTTTTTT
v_gene: TRBV29-1; d_gene: TRBD2; abundance: -; j_gene: TRBJ2-1; CDR3aa: CSVDLAGSQFF; CDR3nt: TGCAGCGTTGATCTAGCGGGGTCGCAGTTCTTC
v_gene: TRBV6-5; d_gene: -; abundance: few; j_gene: TRBJ2-7; CDR3aa: CASSNSFGSYEQYF; CDR3nt: TGTGCCAGCAGTAACAGTTTTGGCTCCTACGAGCAGTACTTC
v_gene: TRBV11-1; d_gene: -; abundance: -; j_gene: TRBJ2-5; CDR3aa: CASNPHPGEETQYF; CDR3nt: TGTGCCAGCAATCCTCACCCGGGTGAGGAGACCCAGTACTTC
v_gene: TRBV11-2; d_gene: -; abundance: few; j_gene: TRBJ2-7; CDR3aa: CASSLGAGSYEQYF; CDR3nt: TGTGCCAGCAGCTTGGGGGCAGGCTCCTACGAGCAGTACTTC
v_gene: TRBV20-1; d_gene: TRBD1; abundance: -; j_gene: TRBJ1-2; CDR3aa: CSARTYSGTVGYGYTF; CDR3nt: TGCAGTGCTAGAACGTACTCCGGGACAGTAGGCTATGGCTACACCTTC
v_gene: TRBV20-1; d_gene: -; abundance: -; j_gene: TRBJ2-3; CDR3aa: CSARQDPGGEVDTQYF; CDR3nt: TGCAGTGCTAGACAGGACCCGGGCGGGGAAGTAGATACGCAGTATTTT
v_gene: TRBV7-8; d_gene: TRBD1; abundance: -; j_gene: TRBJ2-7; CDR3aa: CASSQGEVGEQYF; CDR3nt: TGTGCCAGCAGCCAGGGGGAAGTGGGTGAGCAGTACTTC
v_gene: TRBV20-1; d_gene: TRBD1; abundance: once; j_gene: TRBJ1-2; CDR3aa: CSARGLIDRVPSGYTF; CDR3nt: TGCAGTGCTAGAGGACTAATCGACAGGGTTCCGAGTGGCTACACCTTC
v_gene: TRBV9; d_gene: -; abundance: -; j_gene: TRBJ1-6; CDR3aa: CASSVEISPTGNESPLHF; CDR3nt: TGTGCCAGCAGCGTAGAGATTTCCCCGACGGGGAACGAGTCACCCCTCCACTTT
v_gene: TRBV11-2; d_gene: -; abundance: -; j_gene: TRBJ2-5; CDR3aa: CASSLDLRETQETQYF; CDR3nt: TGTGCCAGCAGCTTAGATCTCAGGGAAACCCAAGAGACCCAGTACTTC
v_gene: TRBV27; d_gene: TRBD2; abundance: -; j_gene: TRBJ2-1; CDR3aa: CASSLSAGGGHEQFF; CDR3nt: TGTGCCAGCAGTTTATCAGCGGGGGGTGGCCATGAGCAGTTCTTC
v_gene: TRBV9; d_gene: -; abundance: -; j_gene: TRBJ1-2; CDR3aa: CASSPGGAGYGYTF; CDR3nt: TGTGCCAGCAGCCCTGGGGGGGCTGGGTATGGCTACACCTTC
v_gene: TRBV9; d_gene: -; abundance: -; j_gene: TRBJ1-1; CDR3aa: CASSPRTDMNTEAFF; CDR3nt: TGTGCCAGCAGCCCCCGGACGGATATGAACACTGAAGCTTTCTTT
v_gene: TRBV7-9; d_gene: -; abundance: few; j_gene: TRBJ2-3; CDR3aa: CASSLGGSDTQYF; CDR3nt: TGTGCCAGCAGCTTAGGGGGGTCGGATACGCAGTATTTT
v_gene: TRBV4-1; d_gene: -; abundance: -; j_gene: TRBJ1-1; CDR3aa: CASSQDVDAEAFF; CDR3nt: TGCGCCAGCAGCCAAGATGTCGACGCTGAAGCTTTCTTT
v_gene: TRBV27; d_gene: TRBD2; abundance: -; j_gene: TRBJ2-1; CDR3aa: CASSLRIGTSGIVDNEQFF; CDR3nt: TGTGCCAGCAGTTTACGGATCGGGACTAGCGGGATTGTTGACAATGAGCAGTTCTTC
v_gene: TRBV27; d_gene: -; abundance: -; j_gene: TRBJ2-1; CDR3aa: CASSSGLVRYNEQFF; CDR3nt: TGTGCCAGCAGTTCAGGTCTAGTTCGGTACAATGAGCAGTTCTTC
v_gene: TRBV3-1; d_gene: TRBD2; abundance: -; j_gene: TRBJ2-7; CDR3aa: CASSQDGKREGPSSYEQYF; CDR3nt: TGTGCCAGCAGCCAAGATGGGAAGCGGGAGGGTCCGAGCTCCTACGAGCAGTACTTC
v_gene: TRBV28; d_gene: -; abundance: -; j_gene: TRBJ2-4; CDR3aa: CASSPVGEVSNIQYF; CDR3nt: TGTGCCAGCAGTCCCGTCGGGGAGGTCTCGAACATTCAGTACTTC
v_gene: TRBV3-1; d_gene: -; abundance: -; j_gene: TRBJ1-1; CDR3aa: CASSQDLMNTEAFF; CDR3nt: TGTGCCAGCAGCCAAGATCTGATGAACACTGAAGCTTTCTTT
v_gene: TRBV28; d_gene: TRBD2; abundance: -; j_gene: TRBJ2-7; CDR3aa: CASSIGLAGYEQYF; CDR3nt: TGTGCCAGCAGTATCGGACTAGCGGGGTACGAGCAGTACTTC
v_gene: TRBV6-1; d_gene: TRBD1; abundance: -; j_gene: TRBJ1-1; CDR3aa: CASTWDRLEAFF; CDR3nt: TGTGCCAGCACTTGGGACAGGCTTGAAGCTTTCTTT
v_gene: TRBV15; d_gene: -; abundance: -; j_gene: TRBJ2-1; CDR3aa: CATSRVGSSYNEQFF; CDR3nt: TGTGCCACCAGCAGAGTCGGCAGCTCCTACAATGAGCAGTTCTTC
v_gene: TRBV11-1; d_gene: TRBD2; abundance: -; j_gene: TRBJ2-7; CDR3aa: CASSPGEAGGTYEQYF; CDR3nt: TGTGCCAGCAGCCCAGGGGAGGCGGGAGGAACCTACGAGCAGTACTTC
v_gene: TRBV30; d_gene: -; abundance: once; j_gene: TRBJ1-1; CDR3aa: CAWSRGEAFF; CDR3nt: TGTGCCTGGAGTAGAGGTGAAGCTTTCTTT
v_gene: TRBV2; d_gene: -; abundance: -; j_gene: TRBJ2-1; CDR3aa: CASSVLLAQFF; CDR3nt: TGTGCCAGCAGTGTTTTACTAGCTCAGTTCTTC
v_gene: TRBV4-2; d_gene: TRBD2; abundance: -; j_gene: TRBJ2-3; CDR3aa: CASSQRPGKRESTDTQYF; CDR3nt: TGTGCCAGCAGCCAACGGCCGGGGAAGCGGGAAAGCACAGATACGCAGTATTTT
v_gene: TRBV4-2; d_gene: TRBD1; abundance: -; j_gene: TRBJ2-5; CDR3aa: CASSQEGDRGGETQYF; CDR3nt: TGTGCCAGCAGCCAAGAAGGGGACAGGGGAGGGGAGACCCAGTACTTC
v_gene: TRBV20-1; d_gene: TRBD1; abundance: once; j_gene: TRBJ1-5; CDR3aa: CSAPLVGQGHQPQHF; CDR3nt: TGCAGTGCCCCCCTCGTGGGACAGGGCCATCAGCCCCAGCATTTT
v_gene: TRBV9; d_gene: -; abundance: -; j_gene: TRBJ1-1; CDR3aa: CASSAGKWTEAFF; CDR3nt: TGTGCCAGCAGCGCAGGGAAGTGGACTGAAGCTTTCTTT
v_gene: TRBV9; d_gene: TRBD2; abundance: -; j_gene: TRBJ2-1; CDR3aa: CASSVERGTSGRSEQFF; CDR3nt: TGTGCCAGCAGCGTAGAACGAGGGACTAGCGGGAGGAGTGAGCAGTTCTTC
v_gene: TRBV7-7; d_gene: -; abundance: -; j_gene: TRBJ2-2; CDR3aa: CASSPLSGVEGELFF; CDR3nt: TGTGCTAGCAGCCCTCTTTCCGGGGTCGAAGGGGAGCTGTTTTTT
v_gene: TRBV28; d_gene: -; abundance: -; j_gene: TRBJ1-2; CDR3aa: CASIHSTDYGYTF; CDR3nt: TGTGCCAGCATTCACTCTACAGACTATGGCTACACCTTC
v_gene: TRBV20-1; d_gene: TRBD2; abundance: -; j_gene: TRBJ2-1; CDR3aa: CSAPTTTSGEQFF; CDR3nt: TGCAGTGCTCCTACAACCACTAGCGGGGAGCAGTTCTTC
v_gene: TRBV29-1; d_gene: -; abundance: -; j_gene: TRBJ2-3; CDR3aa: CSVATGTTDTQYF; CDR3nt: TGCAGCGTGGCAACCGGGACAACAGATACGCAGTATTTT
v_gene: TRBV7-3; d_gene: -; abundance: once; j_gene: TRBJ2-1; CDR3aa: CASSLLQGNNEQFF; CDR3nt: TGTGCCAGCAGCTTATTGCAGGGAAACAATGAGCAGTTCTTC
v_gene: TRBV4-1; d_gene: -; abundance: -; j_gene: TRBJ2-1; CDR3aa: CASSYTYDRNNEQFF; CDR3nt: TGCGCCAGCAGCTATACTTATGACAGAAACAATGAGCAGTTCTTC
v_gene: TRBV2; d_gene: -; abundance: -; j_gene: TRBJ1-1; CDR3aa: CASMQGTMNTEAFF; CDR3nt: TGTGCCAGCATGCAGGGAACCATGAACACTGAAGCTTTCTTT
v_gene: TRBV28; d_gene: -; abundance: -; j_gene: TRBJ2-7; CDR3aa: CASSFGQLVYEQYF; CDR3nt: TGTGCCAGCAGTTTTGGACAGCTCGTGTACGAGCAGTACTTC
v_gene: TRBV29-1; d_gene: -; abundance: -; j_gene: TRBJ1-1; CDR3aa: CSVAVLPNLFNTEAFF; CDR3nt: TGCAGCGTTGCAGTCTTGCCAAACCTTTTCAACACTGAAGCTTTCTTT
v_gene: TRBV5-1; d_gene: -; abundance: -; j_gene: TRBJ2-5; CDR3aa: CASSVRRGQYF; CDR3nt: TGCGCCAGCAGCGTCCGGCGCGGCCAGTACTTC
v_gene: TRBV12-3/TRBV12-4; d_gene: TRBD1; abundance: -; j_gene: TRBJ2-1; CDR3aa: CASSLTGTGDQQFF; CDR3nt: TGTGCCAGCAGTTTAACCGGGACAGGGGATCAGCAGTTCTTC
v_gene: TRBV5-1; d_gene: TRBD1; abundance: -; j_gene: TRBJ2-1; CDR3aa: CASRDRGDGGEQFF; CDR3nt: TGCGCCAGCAGAGACAGGGGAGATGGTGGTGAGCAGTTCTTC
v_gene: TRBV20-1; d_gene: -; abundance: -; j_gene: TRBJ2-7; CDR3aa: CSARDLGRSPYEQYF; CDR3nt: TGCAGTGCTAGAGATCTCGGCAGATCCCCCTACGAGCAGTACTTC
v_gene: TRBV6-5; d_gene: -; abundance: -; j_gene: TRBJ1-1; CDR3aa: CASSYSGSSEAFF; CDR3nt: TGTGCCAGCAGTTACTCGGGCAGTTCTGAAGCTTTCTTT
v_gene: TRBV9; d_gene: TRBD2; abundance: once; j_gene: TRBJ2-1; CDR3aa: CASSAELAGGRDEQFF; CDR3nt: TGTGCCAGCAGCGCAGAACTAGCGGGGGGTAGGGATGAGCAGTTCTTC
v_gene: TRBV12-5; d_gene: TRBD1; abundance: -; j_gene: TRBJ2-7; CDR3aa: CASGSWTGVDEQYF; CDR3nt: TGTGCTAGTGGTTCCTGGACAGGGGTGGACGAGCAGTACTTC
v_gene: TRBV30; d_gene: -; abundance: -; j_gene: TRBJ2-7; CDR3aa: CAWSSGTAYEQYF; CDR3nt: TGTGCCTGGAGTTCCGGAACAGCCTACGAGCAGTACTTC
v_gene: TRBV12-5; d_gene: TRBD1; abundance: -; j_gene: TRBJ2-7; CDR3aa: CASAPTGEIGYEQYF; CDR3nt: TGTGCTAGTGCCCCGACAGGGGAGATTGGCTACGAGCAGTACTTC
v_gene: TRBV14; d_gene: TRBD2; abundance: -; j_gene: TRBJ2-1; CDR3aa: CASSPHYSGGAYEQFF; CDR3nt: TGTGCCAGCAGCCCCCACTACAGCGGGGGGGCCTATGAGCAGTTCTTC
v_gene: TRBV29-1; d_gene: -; abundance: -; j_gene: TRBJ2-1; CDR3aa: CSVEPRAYNEQFF; CDR3nt: TGCAGCGTTGAACCCAGGGCCTACAATGAGCAGTTCTTC
v_gene: TRBV18; d_gene: -; abundance: -; j_gene: TRBJ2-6; CDR3aa: CASSPQGVSGANVLTF; CDR3nt: TGTGCCAGCTCACCACAGGGGGTCTCTGGGGCCAACGTCCTGACTTTC
v_gene: TRBV27; d_gene: -; abundance: -; j_gene: TRBJ2-7; CDR3aa: CASSLGPVSYEQYF; CDR3nt: TGTGCCAGCAGTTTAGGGCCAGTTTCCTACGAGCAGTACTTC
v_gene: TRBV30; d_gene: -; abundance: -; j_gene: TRBJ1-2; CDR3aa: CAAERSEGYGYTF; CDR3nt: TGTGCGGCGGAGCGGTCGGAGGGGTATGGCTACACCTTC
v_gene: TRBV27; d_gene: -; abundance: -; j_gene: TRBJ2-5; CDR3aa: CASSLWAQETQYF; CDR3nt: TGTGCCAGCAGTTTATGGGCTCAAGAGACCCAGTACTTC
v_gene: TRBV9; d_gene: TRBD2; abundance: -; j_gene: TRBJ2-1; CDR3aa: CASSAPIAGVDEQFF; CDR3nt: TGTGCCAGCAGCGCCCCCATAGCGGGAGTCGATGAGCAGTTCTTC
v_gene: TRBV4-1; d_gene: TRBD2; abundance: once; j_gene: TRBJ2-7; CDR3aa: CASSHGTSDYEQYF; CDR3nt: TGCGCCAGCAGCCACGGGACTAGCGACTACGAGCAGTACTTC